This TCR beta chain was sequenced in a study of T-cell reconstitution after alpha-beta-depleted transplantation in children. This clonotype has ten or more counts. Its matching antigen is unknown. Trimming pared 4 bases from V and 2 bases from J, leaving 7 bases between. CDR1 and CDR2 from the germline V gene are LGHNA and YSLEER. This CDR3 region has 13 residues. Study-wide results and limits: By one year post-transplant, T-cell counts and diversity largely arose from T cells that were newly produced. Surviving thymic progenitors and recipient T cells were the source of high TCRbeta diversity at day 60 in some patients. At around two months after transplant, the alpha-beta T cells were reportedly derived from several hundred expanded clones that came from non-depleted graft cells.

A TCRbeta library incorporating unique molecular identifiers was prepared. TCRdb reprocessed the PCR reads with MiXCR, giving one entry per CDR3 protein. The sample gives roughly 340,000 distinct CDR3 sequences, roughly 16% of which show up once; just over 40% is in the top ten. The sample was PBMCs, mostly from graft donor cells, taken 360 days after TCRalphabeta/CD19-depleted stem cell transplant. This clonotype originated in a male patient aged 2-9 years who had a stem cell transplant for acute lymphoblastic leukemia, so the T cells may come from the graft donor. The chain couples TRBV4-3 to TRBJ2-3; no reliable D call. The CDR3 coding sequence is TGCGCCAGCAGCCTAATAAACACAGATACGCAGTATTTT. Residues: CASSLINTDTQYF.